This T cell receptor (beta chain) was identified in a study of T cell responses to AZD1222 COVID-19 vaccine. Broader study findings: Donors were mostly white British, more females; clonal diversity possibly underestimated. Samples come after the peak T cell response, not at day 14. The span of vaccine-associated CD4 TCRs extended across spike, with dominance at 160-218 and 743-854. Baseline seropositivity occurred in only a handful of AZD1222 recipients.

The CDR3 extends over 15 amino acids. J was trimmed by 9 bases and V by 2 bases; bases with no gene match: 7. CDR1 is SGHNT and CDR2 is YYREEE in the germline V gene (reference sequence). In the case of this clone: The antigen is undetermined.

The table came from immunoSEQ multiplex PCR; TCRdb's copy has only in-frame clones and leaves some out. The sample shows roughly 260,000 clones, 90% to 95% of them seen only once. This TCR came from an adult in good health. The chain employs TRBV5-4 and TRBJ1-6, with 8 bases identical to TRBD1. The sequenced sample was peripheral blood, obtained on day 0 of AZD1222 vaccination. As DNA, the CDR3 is TGTGCCAGCAGCTTAAGGCAGGGGGCGCCTTCACCCCTCCACTTT. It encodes CASSLRQGAPSPLHF.